This T cell receptor (beta chain) was sequenced during a study of cytotoxic CD8 clonotypes in ibrutinib-treated CLL. Study in general: After treatment lasting a median 12 months, range 6 to 36, response samples were collected. Productive templates per sample averaged almost 260,000; productive rearrangements, about 89,000. Whole-study findings and limits: Public clonotypes, found uncommonly, either contracted or stayed stable on treatment. Baseline-level clonality went beyond age-matched healthy donors and moved in step with circulating CD8+ T-cell counts.

Here immunoSEQ multiplex PCR was the method, and the copy in TCRdb shows in-frame clones only, minus some. The sample consists of 200,000 or so clones, nearly 80% of them appearing once. Germline-derived CDR1 and CDR2 are MGHDK and SYGVNS. Trimming took off 6 bases at V and 5 bases at J, with 16 bases between the two ends. The CDR3 is 15 residues long. This clone has just a few counts. Antigen specificity is unknown. This clonotype was obtained from a human donor with chronic lymphocytic leukemia. This specimen was PBMCs, taken after 12 months of ibrutinib treatment. The gene calls are TRBV25-1 and TRBJ2-2; maybe TRBD2 (6 bases). The CDR3 DNA sequence: TGTGCCAGCAGGAACCCGACGGGGGAGACCGGGGAGCTGTTTTTT. Translated, it gives CASRNPTGETGELFF.